These T cell receptor beta chains were read from a single sample in a study of T cells in Graves' hyperthyroidism and ophthalmopathy. TCRdb redid the calling of the multiplex PCR reads with MiXCR, one entry per CDR3 protein. In the table there are around 530,000 distinct CDR3 sequences, roughly a sixth of which are singletons. Sequencing used blood. These receptors were taken from a woman aged 18-29 years with Graves' ophthalmopathy. Both conserved end residues are part of each CDR3. The D gene is left open where the match is weak. Clone size is shown for a subset of rows, as once, few, many or a class of expanded clone.

>NA|many|TRBV30|TRBJ2-7
TGTGCCTGGAACCGGGACGGATCCTACGAGCAGTACTTC
CAWNRDGSYEQYF
>TRBD1|NA|TRBV28|TRBJ2-2
TGTGCCAGCAGTTTGATTGGGTGGACAGGGGGCACCGGGGAGCTGTTTTTT
CASSLIGWTGGTGELFF
>TRBD1|NA|TRBV24-1|TRBJ1-4
TGTGCCACCAGTGACTCTGGACAGGGCCCTGAAAAACTGTTTTTT
CATSDSGQGPEKLFF
>NA|many|TRBV27|TRBJ2-7
TGTGCCAGCAGTCTAGACACCACCTACGAGCAGTACTTC
CASSLDTTYEQYF
>NA|many|TRBV2|TRBJ1-5
TGTGCCAGCAGTGGCCTCATCACGGATCAAGAGCCCCAGCATTTT
CASSGLITDQEPQHF
>NA|few|TRBV29-1|TRBJ2-7
TGCAGCGTCGAAGGAGGGACCAACAGGGCTTACGAGCAGTACTTC
CSVEGGTNRAYEQYF
>TRBD2|many|TRBV7-2|TRBJ2-3
TGTGCCAGCAGCTCGCAACTAGCGGGAGGATCCGCCTTGGGCACAGATACGCAGTATTTT
CASSSQLAGGSALGTDTQYF
>NA|many|TRBV6-1|TRBJ1-2
TGTGCCAGCAGTAACTCGGACGGCCAAGCCTATGGCTACACCTTC
CASSNSDGQAYGYTF
>TRBD2|many|TRBV7-9|TRBJ2-1
TGTGCCAGCAGCTCCCGGGGGGACAATGAGCAGTTCTTC
CASSSRGDNEQFF
>TRBD1|NA|TRBV4-3|TRBJ1-3
TGCGCCAGCAGCTACGGAAACAGGGGCGACTCTGGAAACACCATATATTTT
CASSYGNRGDSGNTIYF
>NA|many|TRBV27|TRBJ1-2
TGTGCCAGCAGTCCTCGGGGAGAGCTCAACTATGGCTACACCTTC
CASSPRGELNYGYTF
>TRBD2|few|TRBV25-1|TRBJ2-1
TGTGCCAGCGTAGCGGGATCTCCCGGGTCTGAGCAGTTCTTC
CASVAGSPGSEQFF
>TRBD1|NA|TRBV29-1|TRBJ1-2
TGCAGCGTTCTGACAGGGGGCGCGAACTATGGCTACACCTTC
CSVLTGGANYGYTF
>TRBD1|few|TRBV29-1|TRBJ2-7
TGCAGCACAAGGGACAGGGGGGGCGAGCAGTACTTC
CSTRDRGGEQYF
>NA|many|TRBV28|TRBJ1-2
TGTGCCAGCAGTTCCCCGGGGAAGAATGGCTACACCTTC
CASSSPGKNGYTF
>NA|NA|TRBV4-1|TRBJ2-7
TGCGCCAGCAGCCAAGTTGGCCGGGCCCTCTCCTACGAGCAGTACTTC
CASSQVGRALSYEQYF
>NA|many|TRBV2|TRBJ2-5
TGTGCCAGCAGTGAAGAGGGTCTGGAGACCCAGTACTTC
CASSEEGLETQYF
>NA|NA|TRBV30|TRBJ1-6
TGTGCCTGGAGTGTACTACAGGCTGATTATAATTCACCCCTCCACTTT
CAWSVLQADYNSPLHF
>TRBD1|many|TRBV15|TRBJ2-7
TGTGCCACCAGCAGAGCGGGACAGGGGACCTACGAGCAGTACTTC
CATSRAGQGTYEQYF
>NA|many|TRBV28|TRBJ1-2
TGTGCCAGCAGTTTAAGGGGAGGAGATTACTATGGCTACACCTTC
CASSLRGGDYYGYTF
>TRBD2|many|TRBV7-3|TRBJ2-2
TGTGCCAGCAGCTCAGCCGGGACTAGCGGGAGCGGGGAGCTGTTTTTT
CASSSAGTSGSGELFF
>TRBD1|NA|TRBV6-2/TRBV6-3|TRBJ2-1
TGTGCCAGCGACACTAAGGACAGGGGCAATGAGCAGTTCTTC
CASDTKDRGNEQFF
>NA|NA|TRBV7-9|TRBJ1-6
TGTGCCAGCAGCAACGAAGACGGAGGGGCGCGTCCCCTCCACTTT
CASSNEDGGARPLHF
>NA|many|TRBV5-1|TRBJ1-2
TGCGCCAGCAGCCACGGTGCGGAGGGCTATGGCTACACCTTC
CASSHGAEGYGYTF
>TRBD1|few|TRBV15|TRBJ1-6
TGTGCCACCAGCAGAGGCTCCGGGACAGATAATTCACCCCTCCACTTT
CATSRGSGTDNSPLHF
>TRBD1|many|TRBV7-3|TRBJ2-1
TGTGCCAGCAGCTTGACAGGGCTCGGGGATGAGCAGTTCTTC
CASSLTGLGDEQFF
>NA|NA|TRBV7-6|TRBJ2-1
TGTGCCAGCAGCTTCCGGTGGCCGGGACCATTCAACAATGAGCAGTTCTTC
CASSFRWPGPFNNEQFF
>NA|many|TRBV30|TRBJ1-1
TGTGCCTGGACCACCCCCAGGACACAGAACACTGAAGCTTTCTTT
CAWTTPRTQNTEAFF
>NA|many|TRBV6-1|TRBJ1-5
TGTGCCAGCAGTGAAGATCTAGGGCTCCGTCAGCCCCAGCATTTT
CASSEDLGLRQPQHF
>NA|many|TRBV20-1|TRBJ2-7
TGCAGTGCTATTGGAAGGGAATCCTACGAGCAGTACTTC
CSAIGRESYEQYF